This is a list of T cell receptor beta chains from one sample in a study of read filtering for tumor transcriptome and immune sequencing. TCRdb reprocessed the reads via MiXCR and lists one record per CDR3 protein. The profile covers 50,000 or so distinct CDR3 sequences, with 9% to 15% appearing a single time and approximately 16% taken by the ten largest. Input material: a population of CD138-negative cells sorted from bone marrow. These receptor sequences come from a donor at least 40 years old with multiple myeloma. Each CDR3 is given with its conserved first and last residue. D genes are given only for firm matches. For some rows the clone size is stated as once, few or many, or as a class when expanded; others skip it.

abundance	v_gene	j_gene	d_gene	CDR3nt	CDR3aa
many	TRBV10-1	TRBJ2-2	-	TGCGCCAGCAGTGAAAATGGGGAGCTGTTTTTT	CASSENGELFF
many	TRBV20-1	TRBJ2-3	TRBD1	TGCAGTGCTCCCAGGGGGCTGACAGATACGCAGTATTTT	CSAPRGLTDTQYF
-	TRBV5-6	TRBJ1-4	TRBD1	TGTGCCAGCAGCTTCAGTCCAGGGGGCACTAATGAAAAACTGTTTTTT	CASSFSPGGTNEKLFF
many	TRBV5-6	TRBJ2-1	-	TGTGCCAGCAGCCTTATTTCGGGAGATGAGCAGTTCTTC	CASSLISGDEQFF
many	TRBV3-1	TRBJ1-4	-	TGTGCCAGCAGCCCACCGGGGGGGCGAGAAAAACTGTTTTTT	CASSPPGGREKLFF
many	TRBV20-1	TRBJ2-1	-	TGCAGTGCTAATGTATTTGGTAATGAGCAGTTCTTC	CSANVFGNEQFF
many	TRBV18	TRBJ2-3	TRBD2	TGTGCCAGCTCACCCCCCGAGACTAGCGGCCCCGCAGATACGCAGTATTTT	CASSPPETSGPADTQYF
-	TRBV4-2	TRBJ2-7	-	TGTGCCAGCAGCCAGGAGATGACTGCTAGCTCCTACGAGCAGTACTTC	CASSQEMTASSYEQYF
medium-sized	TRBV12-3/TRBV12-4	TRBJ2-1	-	TGTGCCAGCAAACCCGGGACACTTCCGGGGGAGCAGTTCTTC	CASKPGTLPGEQFF
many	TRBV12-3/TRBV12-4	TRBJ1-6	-	TGTGCCAGCAGTTTCCAGGAGGGACTAAATTCACCCCTCCACTTT	CASSFQEGLNSPLHF
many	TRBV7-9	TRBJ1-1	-	TGTGCCAGCAGCTTAGGTACAGGGACACCAAACACTGAAGCTTTCTTT	CASSLGTGTPNTEAFF
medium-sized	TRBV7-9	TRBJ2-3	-	TGTGCCAGCAGCCAGAGCACAGATACGCAGTATTTT	CASSQSTDTQYF
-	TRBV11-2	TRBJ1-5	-	TGTGCCAGCAGCTTAGATGGGGGAAATCAGCCCCAGCATTTT	CASSLDGGNQPQHF
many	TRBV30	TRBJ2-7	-	TGTGCCTGGAGTGTACGGGACGAGCAGTACTTC	CAWSVRDEQYF
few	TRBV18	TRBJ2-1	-	TGTGCCAGCTCACCACCAGGGGGTCGGTCCTACAATGAGCAGTTCTTC	CASSPPGGRSYNEQFF
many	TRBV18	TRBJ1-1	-	TGTGCCAGCTCACCACGGGCTAGGGGGAACACTGAAGCTTTCTTT	CASSPRARGNTEAFF
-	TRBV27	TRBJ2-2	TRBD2	TGTGCCAGCAGTTTATTGTCTAGCGGGGGGGCCGGGGAGCCGTTTTTT	CASSLLSSGGAGEPFF
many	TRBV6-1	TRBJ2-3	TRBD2	TGTGCCAGCAGTGAAGTGGGGGGGGTCACAGATACGCAGTATTTT	CASSEVGGVTDTQYF
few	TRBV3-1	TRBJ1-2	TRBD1	TGTGCCAGCAGCCAAAACAGGGGGCCTCGCTATGGCTACACCTTC	CASSQNRGPRYGYTF
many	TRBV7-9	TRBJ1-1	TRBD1	TGTGCCAGCAGCTTAACCAGGGGGACTGAAGCTTTCTTT	CASSLTRGTEAFF
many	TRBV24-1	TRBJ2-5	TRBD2	TGTGCCACCAGGAGTGGGACTAGCGGGGGAGGAGAGACCCAGTACTTC	CATRSGTSGGGETQYF
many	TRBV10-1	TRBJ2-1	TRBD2	TGCGCCAGCAGCAGCGGGGGGGCAGACAATGAGCAGTTCTTC	CASSSGGADNEQFF
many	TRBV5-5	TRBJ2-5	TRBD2	TGTGCCAGCAGTCTGACTAGCCGGGAGACCCAGTACTTC	CASSLTSRETQYF
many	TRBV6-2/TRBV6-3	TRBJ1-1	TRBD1	TGTGCCAGCGGGTCTCGGACAGGAACTGAAGCTTTCTTT	CASGSRTGTEAFF
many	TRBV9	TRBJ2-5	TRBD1	TGTGCCAGCAGCCCAGGGGGTAGTAGCCGAGGTGAGACCCAGTACTTC	CASSPGGSSRGETQYF
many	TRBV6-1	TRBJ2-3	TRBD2	TGTGCCAGCATTGCGGGGGGAAGCACAGATACGCAGTATTTT	CASIAGGSTDTQYF
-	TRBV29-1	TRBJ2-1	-	TGCAGCGTCCATCGACGGGAAAGCTCCTACAATGAGCAGTTCTTC	CSVHRRESSYNEQFF
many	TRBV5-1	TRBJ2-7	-	TGCGCCAGCAGCTTGGAACCGGGACACAGCTCCTACGAGCAGTACTTC	CASSLEPGHSSYEQYF
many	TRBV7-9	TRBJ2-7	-	TGTGCCAGCAGCTTCAACAGAGTCTCCTACGAGCAGTACTTC	CASSFNRVSYEQYF
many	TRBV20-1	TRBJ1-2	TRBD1	TGCAGTGCTAGAGGGGGGGGGGACAGATTCTATGGCTACACCTTC	CSARGGGDRFYGYTF
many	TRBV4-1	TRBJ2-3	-	TGCGCCAGCAGCCAATTGTTGGGACGACAGGACAGCACAGATACGCAGTATTTT	CASSQLLGRQDSTDTQYF
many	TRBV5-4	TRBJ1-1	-	TGTGCCAGCAGCTTGGGCGGGGGGCGCGTATTGGTGACTGAAGCTTTCTTT	CASSLGGGRVLVTEAFF
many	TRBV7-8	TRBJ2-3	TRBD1	TGTGCCAGCAGCCGCCTCGGACAGGTCTTCACAGATACGCAGTATTTT	CASSRLGQVFTDTQYF
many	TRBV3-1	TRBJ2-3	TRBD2	TGTGCCAGCCGATCCGGGACTAGAGGCACAGATACGCAGTATTTT	CASRSGTRGTDTQYF